Presented here are 27 T cell receptor beta chains from one specimen sequenced in a study of T cells after somatic rescue of genetic block. The assay was immunoSEQ multiplex PCR, and TCRdb's table has in-frame clones only and misses some. The sample has around 64,000 clones, 90% to 95% seen once. The sequenced sample consisted of peripheral blood mononuclear cells (PBMCs). These receptors all stem from a man aged 35 to 55.

This sequence joins TRBV7-2 and TRBJ2-3; 14 bases agree with TRBD2. The CDR3 length is 17 residues. From germline, CDR1 is SGHTA and CDR2 FQGNSA. Trimming took 5 bases from V and 1 from J; bases not matched to a gene: 5. This chain's CDR3 is CASSPGLAGGGTDTQYF. In DNA form, the CDR3 reads TGTGCCAGCAGCCCTGGACTAGCGGGAGGAGGCACAGATACGCAGTATTTT.

The chain links TRBV6-1 to TRBJ1-5; 7 bases agree with TRBD1. The CDR3 has 17 residues. Germline V lookup: CDR1 MNHNS, CDR2 SASEGT. V shed 3 bases and J 0 bases; nucleotides not matched to a gene: 8. The CDR3 spells CASSDHRGPYSNQPQHF. The CDR3 region has the DNA TGTGCCAGCAGTGACCACAGGGGACCCTATAGCAATCAGCCCCAGCATTTT.

This clone was recorded a few times. The chain carries TRBV2 and TRBJ2-7; D is undetermined. The ends were cut back, 4 bases at V and 1 base at J, with 11 bases in the middle. The CDR3 totals 14 residues. Germline lookup yields CDR1 SNHLY and CDR2 FYNNEI. The CDR3 sequence: CASSGGSLSYEQYF. CDR3 bases: TGTGCCAGCAGTGGGGGAAGTTTGTCCTACGAGCAGTACTTC. Using reference TRBV2 and TRBJ2-7 for the parts outside the CDR3, the full variable domain is EPEVTQTPSHQVTQMGQEVILRCVPISNHLYFYWYRQILGQKVEFLVSFYNNEISEKSEIFDDQFSVERPDGSNFTLKIRSTKLEDSAMYFCASSGGSLSYEQYFGPGTRLTVT.

The V call is TRBV27, the J call TRBJ2-5; weak D call: TRBD2 (6 bases). CDR1 and CDR2 from the germline V gene are MNHEY and SMNVEV (reference sequence). The CDR3 has 16 amino acids. V dropped 6 bases and J dropped 1 base, with 18 bases sitting between them. The CDR3 nucleotides read TGTGCCAGCAGCCCCTCCCCTAGCGCGACCCAAGAGACCCAGTACTTC. Translated, it gives CASSPSPSATQETQYF.

The rearrangement links TRBV10-2 to TRBJ1-2, with unresolved D. In germline, CDR1 is WSHSY, CDR2 SAAADI. V shed 5 bases and J shed 4 bases, with 11 bases lying between them. This CDR3 has 13 residues. The CDR3 nucleotides are TGCGCCAGCAGTCTCCTAGAGGGCTATGGCTACACCTTC. This sequence encodes CASSLLEGYGYTF.

This chain connects TRBV6-5 to TRBJ2-7; D gene ambiguous. Germline-derived CDR1 and CDR2 are MNHEY and SVGAGI. With 7 bases removed from V and 2 bases from J, the gap between germline ends came to 9 bases. This CDR3 has 12 amino acids. The CDR3 is CASNKGPYEQYF. CDR3 DNA: TGTGCCAGCAACAAAGGGCCCTACGAGCAGTACTTC.

This chain uses TRBV11-2 with TRBJ2-7; D call uncertain. The CDR3 consists of 14 residues. Germline-derived CDR1 and CDR2 are SGHAT and FQNNGV. V was shortened by 0 bases and J by 2 bases, with 8 bases between the two germline ends. The CDR3 region is CASSLDRPPYEQYF. The CDR3 DNA follows: TGTGCCAGCAGCTTAGATCGACCCCCCTACGAGCAGTACTTC.

This chain uses TRBV7-9 with TRBJ2-7; D perhaps matches TRBD1 (5 bases). This CDR3 spans 15 amino acids. Deletions cut 3 bases from V and 2 bases from J, with 14 bases between. Germline assignment: CDR1 SEHNR and CDR2 FQNEAQ (reference sequence). CDR3 coding DNA: TGTGCCAGCAGCTTCGCCTCAGGGATGCCCTACGAGCAGTACTTC. Protein: CASSFASGMPYEQYF. Full variable domain (outside the CDR3, taken from reference TRBV7-9 and TRBJ2-7): DTGVSQNPRHKITKRGQNVTFRCDPISEHNRLYWYRQTLGQGPEFLTYFQNEAQLEKSRLLSDRFSAERPKGSFSTLEIQRTEQGDSAMYLCASSFASGMPYEQYFGPGTRLTVT.

The chain uses TRBV7-9 and TRBJ1-2; 7 bases agree with TRBD1. The germline V gene has CDR1 SEHNR and CDR2 FQNEAQ (reference sequence). This CDR3 comprises 14 residues. The junction had 6 bases not matched to a gene; V was cut back by 0 bases and J by 8 bases. The CDR3 loop is CASSLAGGGYGYTF. The CDR3 nucleotides are TGTGCCAGCAGCTTAGCAGGGGGCGGATACGGCTACACCTTC. Full variable domain (rest looked up from reference TRBV7-9 and TRBJ1-2): DTGVSQNPRHKITKRGQNVTFRCDPISEHNRLYWYRQTLGQGPEFLTYFQNEAQLEKSRLLSDRFSAERPKGSFSTLEIQRTEQGDSAMYLCASSLAGGGYGYTFGSGTRLTVV.

The rearrangement links TRBV7-9 to TRBJ2-1; tentatively, D is TRBD2 (6 bases). The germline CDR1 and CDR2 sequences are SEHNR and FQNEAQ (reference sequence). The CDR3 covers 13 residues. V shed 4 bases and J shed 15 bases, with 19 bases lying between them. The CDR3 region is CASSSPGGTWWFF. The CDR3 bases are TGTGCCAGCAGCTCCCCTGGGGGGACCTGGTGGTTCTTC.

The chain carries TRBV7-9 and TRBJ1-4; 9 bases agree with TRBD1. In germline, CDR1 is SEHNR, CDR2 FQNEAQ (reference sequence). There are 16 residues in the CDR3. V was clipped by 2 bases and J by 4 bases; unmatched bases: 5. DNA for the CDR3: TGTGCCAGCAGCTTATTCGGGACAGGGTTTAATGAAAAACTGTTTTTT. It codes for CASSLFGTGFNEKLFF.

The CDR3 bases are TGTGCCACCCCCGGGCTAGCGGGTTCCTACGAGCAGTACTTC. Its translation: CATPGLAGSYEQYF. The rearrangement uses TRBV6-1 and TRBJ2-7; 8 bases are a match to TRBD2. The J segment lost 1 base and the V segment lost 10 bases, leaving 9 bases of the junction unmatched. This CDR3 region has 14 residues. Germline CDR1 reads MNHNS; CDR2 reads SASEGT.

The CDR3 sequence: CASSEIIGGGKNIQYF. The CDR3 bases are TGTGCCAGCAGTGAAATTATAGGAGGGGGTAAAAACATTCAGTACTTC. The chain joins TRBV2 to TRBJ2-4, with D perhaps given as TRBD1 or TRBD2 (6 bases each). The CDR3 covers 16 residues. The germline gives CDR1 SNHLY, CDR2 FYNNEI. With 2 bases removed from V and 4 bases from J, the gap between germline ends came to 15 bases.

The genes are TRBV7-9 and TRBJ2-7; D remains unclear. CDR3 size: 12 residues. The V gene's germline CDR1 is SEHNR and CDR2 FQNEAQ (reference sequence). The V and J ends lost 4 bases and 3 bases respectively, with 7 bases between them. The CDR3 DNA reads TGTGCCAGCAGCTCACCATACTACGAGCAGTACTTC. It encodes CASSSPYYEQYF. Variable domain in full (rest from reference TRBV7-9 and TRBJ2-7): DTGVSQNPRHKITKRGQNVTFRCDPISEHNRLYWYRQTLGQGPEFLTYFQNEAQLEKSRLLSDRFSAERPKGSFSTLEIQRTEQGDSAMYLCASSSPYYEQYFGPGTRLTVT.

On this clone itself: The sample carries other DNA sequences with the same CDR3. The chain recombines TRBV5-1 with TRBJ2-5; 8 nucleotides line up with TRBD2. Looked up from germline, CDR1 is SGHRS and CDR2 is YFSETQ. After removal of 0 bases from V and 4 bases from J, the junction contained 5 bases not matched to a gene. CDR3 size: 15 residues. The CDR3 coding sequence is TGCGCCAGCAGCTTGGGGACGGGGGGGCGAGAGACCCAGTACTTC. Its protein is CASSLGTGGRETQYF.

As DNA, the CDR3 is TGTGCCAGCAGTTACTCCCGGGACTTTGTTGGGGAGCAGTACTTC. This sequence encodes CASSYSRDFVGEQYF. This chain links TRBV6-6 with TRBJ2-7; a possible D gene is TRBD2 (6 bases). There are 15 residues in the CDR3. Germline CDR1 is MNHNY and CDR2 is SVGAGI (reference sequence). V lost 0 bases and J lost 7, with 16 bases in between.

The chain recombines TRBV12-5 with TRBJ2-2, with TRBD1 matching 9 bases. V gave up 7 bases and J gave up 7 bases; unmatched junction bases: 10. There are 15 residues in the CDR3. Germline-derived CDR1 and CDR2 are LGHNT and FRNRAP. The CDR3 sequence: CASAPGQGLGGELFF. The DNA for the CDR3 is TGTGCTAGTGCCCCCGGACAGGGGTTGGGCGGGGAGCTGTTTTTT.

The V call is TRBV2, the J call TRBJ1-1, with D unclear. Trimming shortened V by 7 bases and J by 1 base, and 10 bases separated the two germline ends. The CDR3 is made up of 13 amino acids. Germline V CDR1 and CDR2: SNHLY, FYNNEI. The CDR3 sequence: CASNHDGNTEAFF. The CDR3 DNA follows: TGTGCCAGCAACCACGACGGGAACACTGAAGCTTTCTTT.

CDR3 residues: CASSRRVGDSGNTIYF. CDR3 bases: TGTGCCAGCAGCCGCCGGGTGGGGGACTCTGGAAACACCATATATTTT. The chain joins TRBV7-9 to TRBJ1-3, with D possibly TRBD1 on 5 matching bases. Trimming removed 5 bases at V and 0 bases at J, with 14 bases between. Per the germline V gene, CDR1 is SEHNR and CDR2 is FQNEAQ (reference sequence). This CDR3 region has 16 residues.

This clone occurred once. The CDR3 sequence: CASSLEAGSSYEQYF. DNA of the CDR3: TGTGCCAGCAGCTTAGAGGCAGGGAGTTCCTACGAGCAGTACTTC. The rearrangement joins TRBV7-9 to TRBJ2-7; tentatively, D is TRBD1 or TRBD2 (5 bases each). V shed 1 base and J shed 1 base, with 11 bases lying between them. Germline assignment: CDR1 SEHNR and CDR2 FQNEAQ (reference sequence). This CDR3 comprises 15 residues.

The chain carries TRBV5-4 and TRBJ2-5, with D possibly matching TRBD2 (6 bases). From germline, CDR1 is SGHNT and CDR2 YYREEE (reference sequence). The CDR3 is made up of 14 amino acids. V was pared by 0 bases and J by 5 bases, with 11 bases between. Here the CDR3 DNA reads TGTGCCAGCAGCTTGGACTCCCGGGGGGAGACCCAGTACTTC. Amino acids: CASSLDSRGETQYF.

This clone was picked up a small number of times. J is TRBJ1-1 and V is TRBV9; no firm D call. The V gene lost 2 bases and the J gene lost 5 bases, with 10 bases spanning the gap. In germline, CDR1 is SGDLS, CDR2 YYNGEE. The CDR3 sequence is 13 residues long. CDR3 DNA: TGTGCCAGCAGCGTCACGGGAGAGACTGAAGCTTTCTTT. Its protein product is CASSVTGETEAFF.

The rearrangement uses TRBV5-6 and TRBJ2-3; a possible D gene is TRBD1 (5 bases). Between the trimmed V and J ends, which lost 4 bases and 3 bases, there was a span of 6 bases. CDR1 and CDR2 from the germline V gene are SGHDT and YYEEEE. The CDR3 totals 12 residues. The CDR3, as DNA: TGTGCCAGCAGCCGACAGACAGATACGCAGTATTTT. Encoded protein: CASSRQTDTQYF.

The CDR3 DNA sequence: TGTGCCAGCACCCGTTACGATAGCAATCAGCCCCAGCATTTT. Protein: CASTRYDSNQPQHF. The V call is TRBV5-6, the J call TRBJ1-5; D not certain. V shed 6 bases and J shed 0 bases, with 10 bases lying between them. The CDR3 sequence is 14 residues long. Germline V gene lookup returns CDR1 SGHDT and CDR2 YYEEEE.

The rearrangement links TRBV9 to TRBJ2-1, with TRBD2 identical over 8 bases. This CDR3 comprises 19 residues. With V trimmed by 4 bases and J by 0 bases, 15 bases remained unmatched. Per germline, CDR1 SGDLS and CDR2 YYNGEE. The CDR3: CASSQPGLEISSSYNEQFF. CDR3 DNA sequence: TGTGCCAGCAGCCAACCGGGACTAGAAATTAGCAGCTCCTACAATGAGCAGTTCTTC.

CDR3 amino acids: CASSFSSPGLAGESYEQYF. The CDR3 coding sequence is TGCGCCAGCAGCTTCAGCTCACCGGGACTAGCGGGAGAGTCCTACGAGCAGTACTTC. The chain recombines TRBV5-1 with TRBJ2-7, with 14 bases fitting TRBD2. CDR1 and CDR2 (germline): SGHRS, YFSETQ. The CDR3 totals 19 residues. Unmatched junction bases numbered 11, after V lost 2 bases and J lost 1 base.

The CDR3 DNA is TGCGCCAGCAGCATCGGAGGGAGGGGAACTAATGAAAAACTGTTTTTT. Protein product: CASSIGGRGTNEKLFF. J is TRBJ1-4 and V is TRBV5-1; D is perhaps TRBD1 (5 bases). V was shortened by 4 bases and J by 1 base, with 14 bases between the two germline ends. Germline-derived CDR1 and CDR2 are SGHRS and YFSETQ. CDR3 size: 16 residues.